This T cell receptor (beta chain) was retrieved from a study of control samples from healthy donors and cancer patients. Profiling relied on immunoSEQ multiplex PCR, and the TCRdb table lists in-frame clones only, not all of them. The data show more than 140,000 clones, 94% seen once. Germline CDR1 LGHNA, CDR2 YSLEER. This CDR3 has 14 residues. With 4 bases clipped from V and 1 base from J, the junction kept 3 bases outside the gene matches. Input material: blood. The TCR originated in a man aged 35 to 55 in good health. This chain joins TRBV4-3 and TRBJ2-5, with 7 nucleotides matching TRBD1. CDR3 protein: CASSLGQVQETQYF. The CDR3 DNA follows: TGCGCCAGCAGCCTTGGACAGGTCCAAGAGACCCAGTACTTC.